The 26 T cell receptor beta chains reported below all come from one sample, sequenced in a study of regulatory T cells in long-lasting Graves disease. Library construction for TCR beta used iRepertoire HTBI primers and Arm-PCR of CDR3 regions. MiXCR, run by TCRdb on the multiplex PCR reads, gives a single entry per CDR3 protein. This sample yields 360,000 or so distinct CDR3 sequences, of which 15% to 20% are seen a single time; 25% to 30% belongs to the top ten. Time point defined: newly diagnosed GD, antithyroid drugs for less than 3 months. Extracted RNA from PBMCs served as the source of the TCR library. Another study also made use of these data, one on T cells in Graves' hyperthyroidism and ophthalmopathy.

Sample: peripheral blood mononuclear cells (PBMCs), taken at new diagnosis, from a patient treated with antithyroid drugs. The receptors stem from a middle-aged man with Graves disease.

This clonotype was detected ten times or more. The V and J genes are TRBV30 and TRBJ2-3, with 8 positions matching TRBD1. Germline CDR1 reads GTSNPN; CDR2 reads SVGIG (reference sequence). V was clipped by 5 bases and J by 2 bases; unmatched bases: 6. The CDR3 consists of 14 residues. The CDR3 loop is CAWAQGVATDTQYF. The DNA of the CDR3 is TGTGCCTGGGCACAGGGGGTGGCCACAGATACGCAGTATTTT.

This clonotype was detected ten times or more. The chain uses TRBV20-1 and TRBJ1-5; D unclear. Trimming removed 4 bases from V and 2 bases from J, with 9 bases in between. Germline V lookup: CDR1 DFQATT, CDR2 SNEGSKA (reference sequence). The CDR3 sequence is 13 residues long. The CDR3 sequence: CSAIIGGNQPQHF. DNA of the CDR3: TGCAGTGCTATTATCGGTGGCAATCAGCCCCAGCATTTT.

This clonotype appeared many times. This rearrangement joins TRBV7-2 to TRBJ2-1; the match to TRBD2 covers 7 bases. The germline CDR1 and CDR2 sequences are SGHTA and FQGNSA. The junction had 9 bases not matched to a gene; V was cut back by 6 bases and J by 4 bases. The CDR3 is made up of 15 amino acids. CDR3 DNA: TGTGCCAGCAGACAGGCTAGCGGAGCTTACAATGAGCAGTTCTTC. Amino acids: CASRQASGAYNEQFF.

This clonotype has at least ten counts. J is TRBJ2-7 and V is TRBV12-5, with 10 bases lining up with TRBD1. With V trimmed by 0 bases and J by 0 bases, 17 bases remained unmatched. Germline assignment: CDR1 LGHNT and CDR2 FRNRAP. The CDR3 is made up of 21 amino acids. The chain's CDR3 is CASGLVRRGQGPPPGSYEQYF. The DNA of the CDR3 is TGTGCTAGTGGTTTGGTAAGACGGGGACAGGGGCCCCCTCCGGGCTCCTACGAGCAGTACTTC.

The chain couples TRBV11-3 to TRBJ2-7; D gene ambiguous. Trimming pared 2 bases from V and 2 bases from J, leaving 13 bases between. Germline V gives CDR1 SGHNT, CDR2 YENEEA. The CDR3 contains 15 residues. The CDR3, as DNA: TGTGCCAGCAGCTTAAGGTTCCAGCATCCCTACGAGCAGTACTTC. Translation gives CASSLRFQHPYEQYF.

In its sample, this clonotype was seen a few times. The chain joins TRBV19 to TRBJ2-2; the D is unclear. V shed 5 bases and J shed 6 bases, with 16 bases lying between them. Germline V gives CDR1 LNHDA, CDR2 SQIVND (reference sequence). The CDR3 runs to 15 residues. CDR3 residues: CASSDPWNGAGELFF. In DNA form, the CDR3 reads TGTGCCAGTAGTGATCCTTGGAACGGCGCCGGGGAGCTGTTTTTT.

The sample holds a few counts of this clonotype. The chain links TRBV19 to TRBJ2-7, with TRBD1 identical over 7 bases. CDR1 LNHDA and CDR2 SQIVND come from the germline V gene (reference sequence). This CDR3 is 15 amino acids long. Losses at the gene ends were 4 bases for V and 5 bases for J; bases not matched to a gene: 11. CDR3: CASSKNRGRPDEQYF. The CDR3 DNA is TGTGCCAGTAGTAAAAACAGGGGCCGCCCCGACGAGCAGTACTTC.

The chain couples TRBV29-1 to TRBJ1-5; D possibly corresponds to TRBD1 (5 bases). Germline CDR1 reads SQVTM; CDR2 reads ANQGSEA. This CDR3 region has 14 residues. V was trimmed by 6 bases and J by 3 bases, leaving 15 bases between them. As DNA, the CDR3 is TGCAGCGTGGGGGACGGTCCCGCCAATCAGCCCCAGCATTTT. It translates to CSVGDGPANQPQHF.

This clonotype has a count of ten or more. The chain recombines TRBV5-1 with TRBJ2-7; 8 bases match TRBD2. Trimming took 1 base from V and 3 from J; bases not matched to a gene: 15. The CDR3 extends over 18 amino acids. Germline CDR1 and CDR2: SGHRS and YFSETQ. The CDR3 spells CASSLNTIVAGLDYEQYF. CDR3 DNA sequence: TGCGCCAGCAGCTTGAACACCATAGTAGCGGGGTTAGACTACGAGCAGTACTTC.

This clonotype came up many times. The chain is built from TRBV2 and TRBJ1-4, with 10 bases matching TRBD1. Germline V gene data show CDR1 as SNHLY and CDR2 as FYNNEI. The junction had 3 bases not matched to a gene; V was cut back by 6 bases and J by 2 bases. The CDR3 runs 15 residues. CDR3 residues: CASSRQGATNEKLFF. CDR3 sequence (DNA): TGTGCCAGCAGCCGACAGGGGGCGACTAATGAAAAACTGTTTTTT.

This clonotype occurred many times. The chain joins TRBV7-2 to TRBJ2-5, with 11 bases identical to TRBD2. The CDR3 extends over 16 amino acids. J gave up 2 bases and V 0 bases, and 2 bases lay outside the gene matches. Germline V gene data show CDR1 as SGHTA and CDR2 as FQGNSA. The CDR3 sequence: CASSLAVAGGQETQYF. The CDR3 nucleotides are TGTGCCAGCAGCTTAGCTGTAGCGGGGGGGCAAGAGACCCAGTACTTC. Complete variable domain (other parts from reference TRBV7-2 and TRBJ2-5): GAGVSQSPSNKVTEKGKDVELRCDPISGHTALYWYRQSLGQGLEFLIYFQGNSAPDKSGLPSDRFSAERTGGSVSTLTIQRTQQEDSAVYLCASSLAVAGGQETQYFGPGTRLLVL.

Concerning this clonotype itself: A much larger clone lies one base from this, so it may be a read error. The rearrangement joins TRBV6-1 to TRBJ2-7; a possible D gene is TRBD2 (6 bases). The CDR3 has 14 residues. Germline assignment: CDR1 MNHNS and CDR2 SASEGT. CDR3 DNA sequence: TGTGCCAGCAGTGTGACACAGTGGGTACGGGAGCGGTACTTC. It translates to CASSVTQWVRERYF.

This clonotype was seen at least ten times. This chain connects TRBV19 to TRBJ1-1, with TRBD1 identical over 8 bases. Trimming at V came to 5 bases and at J to 6 bases, leaving 11 bases not matched to a gene. The CDR3 consists of 15 residues. CDR1 and CDR2 from the germline V gene are LNHDA and SQIVND (reference sequence). CDR3 coding DNA: TGTGCCAGTAGTGGTCGGACAGGGCGGGACGCTGAAGCTTTCTTT. Amino acid sequence: CASSGRTGRDAEAFF.

This clonotype came up many times. The chain couples TRBV28 to TRBJ1-4, with D tentatively TRBD1 (5 bases). CDR1 MDHEN and CDR2 SYDVKM come from the germline V gene. The V end lost 4 bases, the J end lost 0 bases, and 6 bases lay between the germline ends. This CDR3 has 14 residues. CDR3 DNA sequence: TGTGCCAGCAGTTCACAGGCAACTAATGAAAAACTGTTTTTT. Its translation is CASSSQATNEKLFF. The entire variable domain, with the rest obtained from reference TRBV28 and TRBJ1-4, is as follows: DVKVTQSSRYLVKRTGEKVFLECVQDMDHENMFWYRQDPGLGLRLIYFSYDVKMKEKGDIPEGYSVSREKKERFSLILESASTNQTSMYLCASSSQATNEKLFFGSGTQLSVL.

On this clonotype itself: This may come from a read error, since a much larger clone is one base off. The V gene is TRBV12-3 or TRBV12-4, the J gene TRBJ2-3; D gene uncertain. This CDR3 spans 13 amino acids. V lost 6 bases to trimming and J lost 4 bases, with 11 bases between them. CDR3 amino acids: CASSPPASDTQYF. The CDR3 bases are TGTGCCAGCAGCCCCCCGGCCTCAGATACGCAGTATTTT.

The rearrangement links TRBV27 to TRBJ1-5; D might be TRBD1 (6 bases). Germline CDR1 reads MNHEY; CDR2 reads SMNVEV (reference sequence). This CDR3 comprises 13 residues. V dropped 6 bases and J dropped 5 bases, with 11 bases sitting between them. The CDR3 DNA reads TGTGCCAGCAGCGAAAGGGGGGATCAGCCCCAGCATTTT. Its protein is CASSERGDQPQHF.

This clonotype was counted ten times or more. This chain links TRBV12-3 or TRBV12-4 with TRBJ2-2; 8 bases agree with TRBD1. V trimming: 6 bases; J trimming: 6 bases; junction bases outside the gene matches: 6. The CDR3 spans 14 residues. The CDR3 coding sequence is TGTGCCAGCAGGAAGACAGGGGCGCCCGGGGAGCTGTTTTTT. Amino acid sequence: CASRKTGAPGELFF.

This clonotype has ten or more counts. This chain uses TRBV28 with TRBJ2-1; 8 bases are shared with TRBD2. The length of the CDR3 is 15 residues. Germline V gene data show CDR1 as MDHEN and CDR2 as SYDVKM. The V and J ends lost 3 bases and 3 bases, in that order; junction bases with no gene match: 4. CDR3 protein: CASSLKTSVYNEQFF. The CDR3 DNA reads as TGTGCCAGCAGTTTGAAGACTAGCGTCTACAATGAGCAGTTCTTC.

This clonotype was counted between two and nine times. V is TRBV19 and J is TRBJ1-4; D uncertain. The CDR3 runs 15 residues. V was shortened by 6 bases and J by 4 bases, with 15 bases between the two germline ends. The germline CDR1 and CDR2 sequences are LNHDA and SQIVND (reference sequence). The CDR3 DNA reads as TGTGCCAGTAGGACCAGATCGTCGGGTAATGAAAAACTGTTTTTT. Translating it yields CASRTRSSGNEKLFF. Drawing the rest from reference TRBV19 and TRBJ1-4, the complete variable domain is DGGITQSPKYLFRKEGQNVTLSCEQNLNHDAMYWYRQDPGQGLRLIYYSQIVNDFQKGDIAEGYSVSREKKESFPLTVTSAQKNPTAFYLCASRTRSSGNEKLFFGSGTQLSVL.

This clonotype occurred a few times. The chain recombines TRBV4-1 with TRBJ1-5; unclear D gene. The ends were cut back, 5 bases at V and 4 bases at J, with 9 bases in the middle. Looked up from germline, CDR1 is MGHRA and CDR2 is YSYEKL. There are 13 residues in the CDR3. For the CDR3, the DNA is TGCGCCAGCAGCGTTCGAGCAAATCAGCCCCAGCATTTT. The encoded protein is CASSVRANQPQHF.

In its sample, this clonotype was seen many times. The V gene is TRBV5-6, the J gene TRBJ2-2; TRBD1 aligns across 9 bases. This CDR3 is built from 17 residues. J gave up 6 bases and V 2 bases, and 11 bases lay outside the gene matches. CDR1 is SGHDT, CDR2 YYEEEE, per germline. As DNA, the CDR3 is TGTGCCAGCAGCTTTACAGGGGGCACGTTCGCGGCCGGGGAGCTGTTTTTT. Translation gives CASSFTGGTFAAGELFF.

This clonotype was seen at least ten times. This sequence joins TRBV6-1 and TRBJ1-3, with 8 bases aligning to TRBD1. Germline CDR1 reads MNHNS; CDR2 reads SASEGT. The CDR3 loop spans 15 amino acids. With V trimmed by 5 bases and J by 2 bases, 5 bases remained unmatched. The CDR3 here is CASSRQGITGNTIYF. CDR3 DNA: TGTGCCAGCAGTCGACAGGGGATTACTGGAAACACCATATATTTT.

This clonotype was detected many times. V gene TRBV11-2 combines with J gene TRBJ2-3; D gene ambiguous. V gave up 5 bases and J gave up 3 bases, with 15 bases separating them. This CDR3 comprises 15 residues. The germline gives CDR1 SGHAT, CDR2 FQNNGV. In nucleotides, the CDR3 is TGTGCCAGCAGCCCGAGACCGGTAACTACAGATACGCAGTATTTT. The encoded protein is CASSPRPVTTDTQYF.

In its sample, this clonotype was seen many times. The chain joins TRBV6-1 to TRBJ1-2, with 8 positions matching TRBD1. The CDR3 is 14 residues long. Trimming removed 3 bases from V and 4 bases from J; junction bases left unmatched: 4. Germline loops: CDR1 MNHNS, CDR2 SASEGT. For the CDR3, the DNA is TGTGCCAGCAGTGACGGGACAGGCCTCTATGGCTACACCTTC. It is translated as CASSDGTGLYGYTF.

Only one count was recorded for this clonotype. Being one base from a much bigger clone, this may be a read error. The chain is built from TRBV27 and TRBJ2-2; D may be TRBD1 (5 bases). This CDR3 has 15 amino acids. Germline-derived CDR1 and CDR2 are MNHEY and SMNVEV (reference sequence). CDR3 nucleotide sequence: TGTGCCGGCAGTTTAAGGGGCTTTGGCACCGGGGAGCTGTTTTTT. Translation: CAGSLRGFGTGELFF.

For this clonotype: This may arise from a read error, as a much more abundant clone is one base away. The DNA of the CDR3 is TGTGCCAGCCAGACCTCGACTATCTCCAATGAGCAGATCTTC. Protein product: CASQTSTISNEQIF. The rearrangement links TRBV28 to TRBJ2-1; possibly TRBD2 for D (5 bases). The V gene's germline CDR1 is MDHEN and CDR2 SYDVKM. The CDR3 has 14 residues.